The sequence of this T cell receptor (beta chain) was determined in a study of cytomegalovirus exposure and HLA in healthy donors. Broader study findings: Fewer N-insertions than the roughly 700-donor mean were reportedly shown by an Asian-associated ancestry cluster in a later analysis.

CDR3 size: 13 residues. Germline CDR1 is SQVTM and CDR2 is ANQGSEA. V was pared by 8 bases and J by 4 bases, with 18 bases between. PCR primers comprised 60 Vbeta and 13 Jbeta primers. Here immunoSEQ multiplex PCR was the method, and the copy in TCRdb shows in-frame clones only, minus some. This sample has about 200,000 clones, with about 83% found just once. With respect to this clone: Its antigen is still unknown.

The specimen sequenced was PBMCs. The J gene is TRBJ2-7, the V gene TRBV29-1; possible D gene TRBD1, 5 bases. The TCR was taken from a man aged 40-49 years in good health and CMV-seronegative. Written as DNA, the CDR3 is TGCAGCATTTCCAAGGGGCAAACATACGAGCAGTACTTC. This sequence encodes CSISKGQTYEQYF.